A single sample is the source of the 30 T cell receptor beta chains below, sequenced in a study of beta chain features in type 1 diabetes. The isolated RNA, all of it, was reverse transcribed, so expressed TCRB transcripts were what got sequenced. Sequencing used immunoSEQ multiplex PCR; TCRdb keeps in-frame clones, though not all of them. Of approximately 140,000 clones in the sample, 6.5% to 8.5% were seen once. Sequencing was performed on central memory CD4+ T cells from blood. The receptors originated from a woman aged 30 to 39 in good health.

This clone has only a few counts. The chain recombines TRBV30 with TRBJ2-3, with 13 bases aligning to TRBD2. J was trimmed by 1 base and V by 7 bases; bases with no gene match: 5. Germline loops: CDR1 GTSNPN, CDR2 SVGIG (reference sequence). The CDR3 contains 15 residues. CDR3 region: CASRLAGGGTDTQYF. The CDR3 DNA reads TGTGCCTCCCGACTAGCGGGAGGAGGCACAGATACGCAGTATTTT. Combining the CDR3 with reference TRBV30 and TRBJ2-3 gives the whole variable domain SQTIHQWPATLVQPVGSPLSLECTVEGTSNPNLYWYRQAAGRGLQLLFYSVGIGQISSEVPQNLSASRPQDRQFILSSKKLLLSDSGFYLCASRLAGGGTDTQYFGPGTRLTVL.

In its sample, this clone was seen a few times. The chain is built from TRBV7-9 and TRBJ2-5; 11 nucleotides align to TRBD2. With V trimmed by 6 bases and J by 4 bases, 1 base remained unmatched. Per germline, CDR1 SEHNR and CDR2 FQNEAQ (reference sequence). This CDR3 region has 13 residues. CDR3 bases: TGTGCCAGCAGTGGACTAGCGGGAGAGACCCAGTACTTC. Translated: CASSGLAGETQYF.

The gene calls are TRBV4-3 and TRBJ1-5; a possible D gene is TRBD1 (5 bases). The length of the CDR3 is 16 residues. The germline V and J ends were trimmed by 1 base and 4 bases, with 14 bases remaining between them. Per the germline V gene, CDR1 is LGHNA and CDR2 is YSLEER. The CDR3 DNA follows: TGCGCCAGCAGCCAAGTTTGGGGCGCCGTAAATCAGCCCCAGCATTTT. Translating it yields CASSQVWGAVNQPQHF.

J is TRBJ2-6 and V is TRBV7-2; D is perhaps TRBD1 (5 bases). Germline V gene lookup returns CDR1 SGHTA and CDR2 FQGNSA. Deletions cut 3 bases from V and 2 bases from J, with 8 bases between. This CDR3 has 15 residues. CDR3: CASSLSGPGANVLTF. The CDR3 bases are TGTGCCAGCAGCTTGTCAGGGCCTGGGGCCAACGTCCTGACTTTC.

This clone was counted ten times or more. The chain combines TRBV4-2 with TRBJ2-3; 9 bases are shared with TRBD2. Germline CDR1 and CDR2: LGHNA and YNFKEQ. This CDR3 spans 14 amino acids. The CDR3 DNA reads TGTGCGAGCTCGGTTAGCGGGAGTGAAGATACGCAGTATTTT. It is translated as CASSVSGSEDTQYF.

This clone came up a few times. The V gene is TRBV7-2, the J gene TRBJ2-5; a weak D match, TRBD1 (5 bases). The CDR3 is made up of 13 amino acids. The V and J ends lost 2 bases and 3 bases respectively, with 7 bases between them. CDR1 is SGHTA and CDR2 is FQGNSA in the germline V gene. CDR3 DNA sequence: TGTGCCAGCAGCTTAAGCAGGGAAGAGACCCAGTACTTC. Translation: CASSLSREETQYF.

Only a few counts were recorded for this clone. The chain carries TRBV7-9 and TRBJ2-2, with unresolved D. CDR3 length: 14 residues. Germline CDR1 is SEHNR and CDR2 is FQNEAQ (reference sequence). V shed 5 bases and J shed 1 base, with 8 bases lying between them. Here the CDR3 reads CASSRTGNTGELFF. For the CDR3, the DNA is TGTGCCAGCAGCCGCACTGGGAACACCGGGGAGCTGTTTTTT.

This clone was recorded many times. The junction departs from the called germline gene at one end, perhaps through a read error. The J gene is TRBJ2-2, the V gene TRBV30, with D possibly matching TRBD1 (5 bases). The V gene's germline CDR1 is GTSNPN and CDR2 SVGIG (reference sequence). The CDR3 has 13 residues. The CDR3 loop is CAWNGRATGELFF. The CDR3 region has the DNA TGTGCATGGAATGGCAGGGCCACCGGGGAGCTGTTTTTT.

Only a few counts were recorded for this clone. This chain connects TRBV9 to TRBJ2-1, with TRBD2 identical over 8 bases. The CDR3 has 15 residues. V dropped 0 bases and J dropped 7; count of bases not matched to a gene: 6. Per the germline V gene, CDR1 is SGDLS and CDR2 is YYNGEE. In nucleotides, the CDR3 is TGTGCCAGCAGCGTAGCTGACCGACTAGCGAATGAGCAGTTCTTC. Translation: CASSVADRLANEQFF.

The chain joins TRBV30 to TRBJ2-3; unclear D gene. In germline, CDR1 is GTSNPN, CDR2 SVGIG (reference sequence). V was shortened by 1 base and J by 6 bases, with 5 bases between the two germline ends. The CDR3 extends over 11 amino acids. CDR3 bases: TGTGCCTGGAGTGGGGCGGATACGCAGTATTTT. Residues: CAWSGADTQYF.

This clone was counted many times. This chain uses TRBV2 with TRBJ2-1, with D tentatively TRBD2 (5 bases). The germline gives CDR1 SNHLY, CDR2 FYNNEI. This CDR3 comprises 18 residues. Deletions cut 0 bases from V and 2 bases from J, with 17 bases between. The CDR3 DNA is TGTGCCAGCAGTGAAGCGTCCCATTATTTGCGGGCCTACAATGAGCAGTTCTTC. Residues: CASSEASHYLRAYNEQFF.

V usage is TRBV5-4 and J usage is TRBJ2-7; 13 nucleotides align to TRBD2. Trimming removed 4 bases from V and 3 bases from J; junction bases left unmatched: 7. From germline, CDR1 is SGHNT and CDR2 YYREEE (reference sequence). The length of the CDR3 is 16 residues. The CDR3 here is CASSASGTSGIYEQYF. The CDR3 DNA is TGTGCCAGCAGCGCCTCCGGGACTAGCGGGATCTACGAGCAGTACTTC.

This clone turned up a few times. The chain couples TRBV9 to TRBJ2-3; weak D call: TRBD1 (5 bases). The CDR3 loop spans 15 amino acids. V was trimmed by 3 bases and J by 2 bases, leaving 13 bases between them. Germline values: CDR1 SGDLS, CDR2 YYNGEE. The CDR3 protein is CASSARDRSTDTQYF. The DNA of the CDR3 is TGTGCCAGCAGCGCCAGGGATCGTTCCACAGATACGCAGTATTTT. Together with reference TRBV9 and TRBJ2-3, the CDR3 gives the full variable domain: DSGVTQTPKHLITATGQRVTLRCSPRSGDLSVYWYQQSLDQGLQFLIQYYNGEERAKGNILERFSAQQFPDLHSELNLSSLELGDSALYFCASSARDRSTDTQYFGPGTRLTVL.

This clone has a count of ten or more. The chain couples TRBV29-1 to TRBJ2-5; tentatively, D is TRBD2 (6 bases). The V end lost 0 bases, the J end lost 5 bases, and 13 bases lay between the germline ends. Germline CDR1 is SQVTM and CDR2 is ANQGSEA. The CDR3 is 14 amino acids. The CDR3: CSVEDWGVGETQYF. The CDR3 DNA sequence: TGCAGCGTTGAAGATTGGGGGGTGGGTGAGACCCAGTACTTC.

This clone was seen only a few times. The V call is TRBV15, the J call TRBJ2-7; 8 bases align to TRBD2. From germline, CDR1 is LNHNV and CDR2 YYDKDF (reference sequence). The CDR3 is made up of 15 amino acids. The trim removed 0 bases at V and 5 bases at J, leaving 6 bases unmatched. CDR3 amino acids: CATSRDGREVDEQYF. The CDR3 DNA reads TGTGCCACCAGCAGAGATGGGCGGGAGGTAGACGAGCAGTACTTC.

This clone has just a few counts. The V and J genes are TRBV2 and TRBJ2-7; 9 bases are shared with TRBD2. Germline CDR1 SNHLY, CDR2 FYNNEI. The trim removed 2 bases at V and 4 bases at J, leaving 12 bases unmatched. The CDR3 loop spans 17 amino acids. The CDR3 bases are TGTGCCAGCAGTGAAAGAGGGTCCGGACTAGCGAAATACGAGCAGTACTTC. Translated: CASSERGSGLAKYEQYF. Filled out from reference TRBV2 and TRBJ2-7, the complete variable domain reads EPEVTQTPSHQVTQMGQEVILRCVPISNHLYFYWYRQILGQKVEFLVSFYNNEISEKSEIFDDQFSVERPDGSNFTLKIRSTKLEDSAMYFCASSERGSGLAKYEQYFGPGTRLTVT.

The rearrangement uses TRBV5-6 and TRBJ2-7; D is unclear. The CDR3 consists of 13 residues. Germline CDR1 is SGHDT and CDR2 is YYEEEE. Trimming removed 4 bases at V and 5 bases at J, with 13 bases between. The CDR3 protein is CASSGQVWNEQYF. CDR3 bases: TGTGCCAGCAGCGGGCAGGTGTGGAACGAGCAGTACTTC.

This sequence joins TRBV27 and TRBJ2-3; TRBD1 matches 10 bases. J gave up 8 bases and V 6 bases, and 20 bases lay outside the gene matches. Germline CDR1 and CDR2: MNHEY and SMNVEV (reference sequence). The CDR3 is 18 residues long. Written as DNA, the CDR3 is TGTGCCAGCAGCTCCCCGCCCCTCGGACAGGGGGGCCCAACTACGCAGTATTTT. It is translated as CASSSPPLGQGGPTTQYF.

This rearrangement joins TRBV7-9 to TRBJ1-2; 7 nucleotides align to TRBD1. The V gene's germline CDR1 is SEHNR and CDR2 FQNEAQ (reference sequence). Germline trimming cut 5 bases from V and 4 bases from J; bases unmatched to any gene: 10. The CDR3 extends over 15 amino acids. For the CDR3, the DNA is TGTGCCAGCAGCAATAGGACAGGAGGGGGCTATGGCTACACCTTC. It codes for CASSNRTGGGYGYTF.

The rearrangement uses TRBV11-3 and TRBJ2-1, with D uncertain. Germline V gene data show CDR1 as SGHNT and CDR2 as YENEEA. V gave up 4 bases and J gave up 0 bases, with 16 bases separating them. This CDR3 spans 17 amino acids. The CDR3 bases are TGTGCCAGCAGCTCTTACCTGTCCCGGAGCTCCTACAATGAGCAGTTCTTC. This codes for CASSSYLSRSSYNEQFF.

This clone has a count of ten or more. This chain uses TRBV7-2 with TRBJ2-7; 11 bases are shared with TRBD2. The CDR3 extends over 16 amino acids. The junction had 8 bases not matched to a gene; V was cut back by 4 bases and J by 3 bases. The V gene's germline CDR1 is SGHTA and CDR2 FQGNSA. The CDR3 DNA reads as TGTGCCAGCAGCTATACTGGGACTAGCGGAAACTACGAGCAGTACTTC. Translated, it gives CASSYTGTSGNYEQYF.

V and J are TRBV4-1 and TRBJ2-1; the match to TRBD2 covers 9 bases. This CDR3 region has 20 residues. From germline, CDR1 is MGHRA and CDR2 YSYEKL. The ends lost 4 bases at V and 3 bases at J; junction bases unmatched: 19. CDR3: CASSLGSGRSGGVGYNEQFF. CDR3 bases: TGCGCCAGCAGCCTCGGCAGCGGGAGGTCGGGGGGGGTCGGCTACAATGAGCAGTTCTTC.

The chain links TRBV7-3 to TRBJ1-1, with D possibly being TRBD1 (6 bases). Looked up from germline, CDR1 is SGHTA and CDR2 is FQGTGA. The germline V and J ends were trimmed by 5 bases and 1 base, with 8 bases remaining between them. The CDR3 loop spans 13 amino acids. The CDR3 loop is CASSRQENTEAFF. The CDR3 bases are TGTGCCAGCAGCCGACAGGAGAACACTGAAGCTTTCTTT.

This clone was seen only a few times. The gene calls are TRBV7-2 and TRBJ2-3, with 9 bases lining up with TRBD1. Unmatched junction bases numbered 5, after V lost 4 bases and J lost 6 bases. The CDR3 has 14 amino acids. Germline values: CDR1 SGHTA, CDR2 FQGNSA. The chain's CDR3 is CASSSDRGRDTQYF. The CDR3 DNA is TGTGCCAGCAGCTCGGACAGGGGTAGGGATACGCAGTATTTT.

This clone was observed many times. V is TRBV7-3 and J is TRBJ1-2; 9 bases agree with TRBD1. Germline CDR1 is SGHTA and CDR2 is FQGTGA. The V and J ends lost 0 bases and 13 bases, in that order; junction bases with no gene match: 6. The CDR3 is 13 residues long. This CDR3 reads CASSLTGTGTSTF. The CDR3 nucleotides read TGTGCCAGCAGCTTAACCGGGACAGGGACGAGCACCTTC.

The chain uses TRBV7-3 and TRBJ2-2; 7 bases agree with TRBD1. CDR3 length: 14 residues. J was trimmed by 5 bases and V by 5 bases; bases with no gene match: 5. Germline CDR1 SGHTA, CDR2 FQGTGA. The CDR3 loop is CASSKDRATGELFF. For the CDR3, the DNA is TGTGCCAGCAGCAAAGACAGGGCAACCGGGGAGCTGTTTTTT.

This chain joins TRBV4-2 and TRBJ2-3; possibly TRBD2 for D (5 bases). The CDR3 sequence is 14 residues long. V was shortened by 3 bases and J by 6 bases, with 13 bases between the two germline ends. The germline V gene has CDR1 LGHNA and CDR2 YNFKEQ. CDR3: CASSQEARADTQYF. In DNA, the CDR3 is TGTGCCAGCAGCCAGGAGGCTAGGGCGGATACGCAGTATTTT.

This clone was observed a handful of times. In DNA, the CDR3 is TGTGCCTGGGGCCAGCTAGCGGGAGCTGGGGAGACCCAGTACTTC. This gives the protein CAWGQLAGAGETQYF. The J gene is TRBJ2-5, the V gene TRBV30, with 10 bases matching TRBD2. The J segment lost 5 bases and the V segment lost 5 bases, leaving 11 bases of the junction unmatched. Germline V gene sequence: CDR1 GTSNPN, CDR2 SVGIG (reference sequence). This CDR3 comprises 15 residues.

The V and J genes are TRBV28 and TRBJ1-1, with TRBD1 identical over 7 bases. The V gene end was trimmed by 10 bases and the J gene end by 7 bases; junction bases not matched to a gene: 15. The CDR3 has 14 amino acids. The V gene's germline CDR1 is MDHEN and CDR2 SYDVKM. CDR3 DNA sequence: TGTGCCATCAAAGAGGGGGCGCGGGAATTTGAAGCTTTCTTT. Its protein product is CAIKEGAREFEAFF.

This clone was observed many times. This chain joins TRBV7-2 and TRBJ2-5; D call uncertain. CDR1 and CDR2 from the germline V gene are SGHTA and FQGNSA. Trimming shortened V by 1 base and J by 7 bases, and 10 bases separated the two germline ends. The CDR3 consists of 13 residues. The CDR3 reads CASSLEQIGTQYF. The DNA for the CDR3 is TGTGCCAGCAGCTTAGAACAGATTGGGACCCAGTACTTC.